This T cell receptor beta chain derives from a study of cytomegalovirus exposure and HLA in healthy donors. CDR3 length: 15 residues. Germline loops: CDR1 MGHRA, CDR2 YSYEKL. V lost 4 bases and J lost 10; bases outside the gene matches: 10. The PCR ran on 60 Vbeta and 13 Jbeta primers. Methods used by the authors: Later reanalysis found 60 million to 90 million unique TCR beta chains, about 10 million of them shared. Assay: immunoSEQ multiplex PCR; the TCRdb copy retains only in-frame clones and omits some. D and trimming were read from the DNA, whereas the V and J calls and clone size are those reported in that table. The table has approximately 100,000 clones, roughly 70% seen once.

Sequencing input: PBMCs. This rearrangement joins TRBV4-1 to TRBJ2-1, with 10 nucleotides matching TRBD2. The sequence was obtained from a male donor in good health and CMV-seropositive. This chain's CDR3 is CASSPQLAGVLEQFF. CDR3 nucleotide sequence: TGCGCCAGCAGCCCGCAGCTAGCGGGAGTGCTGGAGCAGTTCTTC.